This TCR beta chain is from a study of neurological immune-mediated disorders. The germline gives CDR1 SGHRS, CDR2 YFSETQ. The V end was cut by 1 base, the J end by 6 bases, with 16 bases between. The CDR3 has 15 amino acids. This clonotype was recorded many times. MiXCR was run by TCRdb on the 5' RACE reads, yielding one entry per CDR3 protein. The sample yields tens of thousands of distinct CDR3 sequences, around 3.2% seen once. Sequencing used PBMCs. This clonotype was sampled from a woman aged 25 to 39 with multiple sclerosis. J is TRBJ1-2 and V is TRBV5-1; TRBD1 is a possible D gene (6 bases). The CDR3 bases are TGCGCCAGCAGCTTGAGTCCGGGGGGGCTGGATGGCTACACCTTC. It specifies CASSLSPGGLDGYTF.